This entry is about one T cell receptor (beta chain). Its specificity is not known. The CDR3 is 16 residues long. Germline-derived CDR1 and CDR2 are LGHDT and YNNKEL (reference sequence). The V and J ends lost 1 base and 8 bases respectively, with 18 bases between them. Generated by immunoSEQ multiplex PCR, the TCRdb table keeps only in-frame clones and is missing some. Counted here are about 130,000 clones, 75% to 90% occurring once; the ten biggest clones make up more than 7%. This entry is derived from a study of T cell responses to AZD1222 COVID-19 vaccine. Study overall: The study pooled second doses at about 4 or about 12 weeks. Notes on the study in general: The repertoires were collected only after the peak T cell response. It should be noted that donors were predominantly white British and more often female, and clonal diversity was possibly underestimated. Along spike, vaccine-associated CD4 TCRs were found throughout, with dominance at 160-218 and 743-854.

V is TRBV3-1 (or the pseudogene TRBV3-2) and J is TRBJ1-5, with a tentative D call TRBD1 (5 bases). The sample was peripheral blood, taken on day 0 of AZD1222 vaccination. This sequence was found in an adult in good health. The CDR3 is CASSQVMPGAGEPQHF. The CDR3 DNA reads as TGTGCCAGCAGCCAAGTTATGCCTGGAGCGGGGGAGCCCCAGCATTTT.